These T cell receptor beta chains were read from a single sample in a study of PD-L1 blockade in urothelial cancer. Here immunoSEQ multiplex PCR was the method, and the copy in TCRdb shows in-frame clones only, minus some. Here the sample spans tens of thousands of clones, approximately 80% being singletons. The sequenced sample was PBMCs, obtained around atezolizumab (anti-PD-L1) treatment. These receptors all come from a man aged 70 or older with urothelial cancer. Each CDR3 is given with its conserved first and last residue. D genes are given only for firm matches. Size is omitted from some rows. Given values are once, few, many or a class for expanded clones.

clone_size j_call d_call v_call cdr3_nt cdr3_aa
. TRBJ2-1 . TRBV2 TGTGCCAGCAGCCCCAGGGGAAACTCCTACAATGAGCAGTTCTTC CASSPRGNSYNEQFF
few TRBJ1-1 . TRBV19 TGTGCCAGTATAGGCAGGGGAGATACTGAAGCTTTCTTT CASIGRGDTEAFF
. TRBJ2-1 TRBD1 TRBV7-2 TGTGCCAGCAGCGTGGGACAGGGGCCATACAATGAGCAGTTCTTC CASSVGQGPYNEQFF
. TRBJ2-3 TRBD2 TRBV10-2 TGCGCCAGCAGCTACACTAGCGAAGGCACAGATACGCAGTATTTT CASSYTSEGTDTQYF
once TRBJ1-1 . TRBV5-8 TGTGCCAGCAGCTTGGAACCGAACAGGAACACTGAAGCTTTCTTT CASSLEPNRNTEAFF
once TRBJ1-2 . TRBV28 TGTGCCAGCAGTTTATCCCGCGCCTACGGCTACACCTTC CASSLSRAYGYTF
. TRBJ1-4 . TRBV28 TGTGCCAGCAGTACCGTGGGGAGGGCCGAAGGAAAACTGTTTTTT CASSTVGRAEGKLFF
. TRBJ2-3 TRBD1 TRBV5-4 TGTGCCAGCAGCTCAAAAACAGGGGCGGGTAGCACAGATACGCAGTATTTT CASSSKTGAGSTDTQYF
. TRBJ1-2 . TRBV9 TGTGCCAGCAGCCCTCAAGGGGGTTATGGCTACACCTTC CASSPQGGYGYTF
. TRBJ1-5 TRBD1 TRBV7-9 TGTGCCAGCAGCTTGGGACAGGGGGCCCATCAGCCCCAGCATTTT CASSLGQGAHQPQHF
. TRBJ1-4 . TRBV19 TGTGCCAGTATGGACACTCCAGCAACTAATGAAAAACTGTTTTTT CASMDTPATNEKLFF
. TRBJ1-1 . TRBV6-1 TGTGCCAGCAGACCCAGGGGAGTCGTGAACACTGAAGCTTTCTTT CASRPRGVVNTEAFF
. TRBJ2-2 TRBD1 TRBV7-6 TGTGCCAGCAGCCTGATGGGACAGGGGACCGGGGAGCTGTTTTTT CASSLMGQGTGELFF
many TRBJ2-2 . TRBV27 TGTGCCAGCAGCAAACGGGGACTTTCTTCTGGGAGCGGGGAGCTGTTTTTT CASSKRGLSSGSGELFF
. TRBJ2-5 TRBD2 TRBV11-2 TGTGCCAGCAGCTTATCGGGGGGGAGAGAGACCCAGTACTTC CASSLSGGRETQYF
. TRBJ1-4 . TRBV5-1 TGCGCCAGCAGCTGGGCAGGGGTCTTTTCTAATGAAAAACTGTTTTTT CASSWAGVFSNEKLFF
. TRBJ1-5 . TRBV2 TGTGCCAGCAGTGATCGGGGAATTGGTCAGCCCCAGCATTTT CASSDRGIGQPQHF
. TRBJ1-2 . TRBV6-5 TGTGCCAGCAGTGAAGGAGAGAACTATGGCTACACCTTC CASSEGENYGYTF
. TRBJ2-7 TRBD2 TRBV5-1 TGCGCCAGCAGCTCCAATACTATTACTAGCGACGAGCAGTACTTC CASSSNTITSDEQYF
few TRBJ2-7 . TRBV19 TGTGCCAGTAGTAAGGGGTCCACCACCGGGCAGTACTTC CASSKGSTTGQYF
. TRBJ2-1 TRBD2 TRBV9 TGTGCCAGCAGCCCGCGTAGCGGGAGCTTGGAGAATGAGCAGTTCTTC CASSPRSGSLENEQFF
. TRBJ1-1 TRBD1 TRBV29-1 TGCAGCGTCGGACAGGTGAACACTGAAGCTTTCTTT CSVGQVNTEAFF
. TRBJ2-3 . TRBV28 TGTGCCAGCAGTTTACCGACTAGCACAGATACGCAGTATTTT CASSLPTSTDTQYF
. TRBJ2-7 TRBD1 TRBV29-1 TGCAGCGTGAGCCGGGACAGGGGGCCCGGCCAGTACTTC CSVSRDRGPGQYF
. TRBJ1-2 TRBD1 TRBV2 TGTGCCAGCAGGGAAGGGCAGGGGGCGGATGGCTACACCTTC CASREGQGADGYTF
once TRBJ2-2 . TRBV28 TGTGCCAGCAGCCCCCCTTTCGCCGGGGAGCTGTTTTTT CASSPPFAGELFF
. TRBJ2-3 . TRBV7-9 TGTGCCAGCAGCTTGACGGGTGGGTCAGATACGCAGTATTTT CASSLTGGSDTQYF
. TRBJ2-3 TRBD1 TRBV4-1 TGCGCCAGCAGCCAAGATGGGGGACAGAGCACAGATACGCAGTATTTT CASSQDGGQSTDTQYF
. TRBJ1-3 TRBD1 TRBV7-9 TGTGCCAGCAGCCCACCTACGAGACAGGGGGCGGGTGGAAACACCATATATTTT CASSPPTRQGAGGNTIYF
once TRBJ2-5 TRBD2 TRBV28 TGTGCCAGCGCTAGCGGGAGTACAGAGACCCAGTACTTC CASASGSTETQYF
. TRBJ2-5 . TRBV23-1 TGCGCCAGCAGTCAACCCTCTTCGGGGTGGGGAGAGACCCAGTACTTC CASSQPSSGWGETQYF
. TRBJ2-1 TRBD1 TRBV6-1 TGTGCCAGCAGAGACGTTGGACAGGCCACTAGGCAGTTCTTC CASRDVGQATRQFF
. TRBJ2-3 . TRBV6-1 TGTGCCAGCATGGTCCCCCGGGAGTCCCCAGATACGCAGTATTTT CASMVPRESPDTQYF
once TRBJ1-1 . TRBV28 TGTGCCAGCAGCTCGCCCAGGGGAGACACTGAAGCTTTCTTT CASSSPRGDTEAFF
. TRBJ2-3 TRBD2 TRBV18 TGTGCCAGCTCACCGGGACTAGCGGGAAAACTCGGCGCAGATACGCAGTATTTT CASSPGLAGKLGADTQYF
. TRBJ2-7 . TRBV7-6 TGTGCCAGCAGCTTAGGACCTAGGAACTACGAGCAGTACTTC CASSLGPRNYEQYF
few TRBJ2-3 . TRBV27 TGTGCCAGCAGTTACCGGCTAGGCGCAGATACGCAGTATTTT CASSYRLGADTQYF
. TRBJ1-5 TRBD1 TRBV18 TGTGCCAGCTCACCGGGACAGGCATGGCCCCAGCATTTT CASSPGQAWPQHF
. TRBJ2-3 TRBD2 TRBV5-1 TGCGCCAGCAGCCCCGGACTAGCGGGAGGGCGGTCTCCAGATACGCAGTATTTT CASSPGLAGGRSPDTQYF
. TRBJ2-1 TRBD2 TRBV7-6 TGTGCCAGCAGCTTAGAGCGGGGTCCCTACAATGAGCAGTTCTTC CASSLERGPYNEQFF
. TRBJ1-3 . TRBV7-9 TGTGCCAGCAGCTTAGGTCCGGACAGCACGAACACCATATATTTT CASSLGPDSTNTIYF
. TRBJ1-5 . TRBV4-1 TGCGCCAGCAGCCAAGTTCTTTACAACCAGCCCCAGCATTTT CASSQVLYNQPQHF
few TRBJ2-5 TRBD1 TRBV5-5 TGTGCCAGCAGCTCGGACAGGGTGATCTTATATGAGACCCAGTACTTC CASSSDRVILYETQYF
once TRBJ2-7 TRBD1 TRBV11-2 TGTGCCAGCAGCCTCGGGACAGGGGAGTACGAGCAGTACTTC CASSLGTGEYEQYF
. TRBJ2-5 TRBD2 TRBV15 TGTGCCACCAGCAGAGCGCCTCTAGCGGGAGGACAAGAGACCCAGTACTTC CATSRAPLAGGQETQYF
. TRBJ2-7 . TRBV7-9 TGTGCCAGCAGCTCTGGGGACAAGACCTACGAGCAGTACTTC CASSSGDKTYEQYF
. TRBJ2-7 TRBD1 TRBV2 TGTGCCAGCAGTCTGCAGGGGGCCCTCTCCTACGAGCAGTACTTC CASSLQGALSYEQYF
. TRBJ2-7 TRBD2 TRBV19 TGTGCCAGTAAGCCTAGCGGATCCTACGAGCAGTACTTC CASKPSGSYEQYF
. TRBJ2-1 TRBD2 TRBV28 TGTGCCAGCAGACGGACTAGCGGGTTTAACAATGAGCAGTTCTTC CASRRTSGFNNEQFF
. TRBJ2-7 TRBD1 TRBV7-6 TGTGCCAGCAGCGCTAGTCGGGACAGGGGGCATGAGCAGTACTTC CASSASRDRGHEQYF
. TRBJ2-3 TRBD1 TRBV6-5 TGTGCCAGCAGTACAGGGGTTGGGGCCGCAGATACGCAGTATTTT CASSTGVGAADTQYF
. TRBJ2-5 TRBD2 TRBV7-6 TGTGCCAGCAGCTTGGGACTAGCGGGAGCCGGGGAGACCCAGTACTTC CASSLGLAGAGETQYF
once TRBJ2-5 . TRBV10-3 TGTGCCATCAGTGAGTCGAGGCAGAAAGAGACCCAGTACTTC CAISESRQKETQYF
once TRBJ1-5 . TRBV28 TGTGCCAGCAGCTCTACCAGGGAGCCCCAGCATTTT CASSSTREPQHF
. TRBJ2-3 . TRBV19 TGTGCCAGTAGTATGGGCGGGGGCACGCAGTATTTT CASSMGGGTQYF
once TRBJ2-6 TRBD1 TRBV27 TGTGCCAGCACCGAACATTGGGACAGGGGGTTCTCTGGGGCCAACGTCCTGACTTTC CASTEHWDRGFSGANVLTF